Shown below are 16 T cell receptor beta chains from a single sample sequenced in a study of monozygotic twins with inflammatory bowel disease. No DNA is given; TCRdb re-called the 5' RACE reads and lists each CDR3 protein once. This sample's table has about 210,000 distinct CDR3 sequences. Material for sequencing was blood. The receptors were sampled from a human donor with ulcerative colitis or Crohn's disease, or a healthy co-twin of an affected twin (not recorded which).

The V call is TRBV7-2, the J call TRBJ2-7; with no DNA, the TCRdb D assignment of TRBD1 cannot be verified. CDR1 is SGHTA and CDR2 is FQGNSA in the germline V gene. This CDR3 contains 15 residues. The CDR3 is CASRNRGMGFYEQYF.

CDR3 loop: CSARDGGQAGEKLFF. This rearrangement joins TRBV20-1 to TRBJ1-4; TCRdb names TRBD1, which stays unverified in the absence of DNA. Germline assignment: CDR1 DFQATT and CDR2 SNEGSKA (reference sequence). This CDR3 contains 15 residues.

The V call is TRBV13, the J call TRBJ2-3; TCRdb calls TRBD2, which cannot be checked without DNA. This CDR3 spans 19 amino acids. Germline lookup yields CDR1 PRHDT and CDR2 FYEKMQ (reference sequence). The CDR3 here is CASSCKWTSGGLRTDTQYF.

The V and J genes are TRBV11-2 and TRBJ2-5; without DNA, the TCRdb call of TRBD2 cannot be checked. Germline V gene lookup returns CDR1 SGHAT and CDR2 FQNNGV. The CDR3 is 14 amino acids. CDR3 residues: CASSLGQRRETQYF.

The gene calls are TRBV5-4 and TRBJ2-1; TCRdb picks TRBD2, but there is no DNA to check that call. This CDR3 contains 15 residues. From germline, CDR1 is SGHNT and CDR2 YYREEE (reference sequence). CDR3 in amino acids: CASCSLVGGVCEQFF.

The chain has TRBV18 and TRBJ1-5. Looked up from germline, CDR1 is KGHSH and CDR2 is LQKENI. The CDR3 runs to 14 residues. CDR3 in amino acids: CASSIGLSNQPQHF. The complete variable domain, with remaining parts taken from reference TRBV18 and TRBJ1-5, reads NAGVMQNPRHLVRRRGQEARLRCSPMKGHSHVYWYRQLPEEGLKFMVYLQKENIIDESGMPKERFSAEFPKEGPSILRIQQVVRGDSAAYFCASSIGLSNQPQHFGDGTRLSIL.

The chain links TRBV10-3 to TRBJ1-1. This CDR3 has 13 amino acids. Per the germline V gene, CDR1 is ENHRY and CDR2 is SYGVKD. The CDR3 is CAISESSMPEAFF.

The chain carries TRBV7-6 and TRBJ2-1. Germline CDR1 and CDR2: SGHVS and FNYEAQ. The CDR3 runs to 14 residues. The CDR3 sequence is CASSLSAGYNEQFF. The full variable domain, its missing parts supplied by reference TRBV7-6 and TRBJ2-1, is GAGVSQSPRYKVTKRGQDVALRCDPISGHVSLYWYRQALGQGPEFLTYFNYEAQQDKSGLPNDRFSAERPEGSISTLTIQRTEQRDSAMYRCASSLSAGYNEQFFGPGTRLTVL.

The V and J genes are TRBV5-1 and TRBJ2-2. CDR1 and CDR2 (germline): SGHRS, YFSETQ. This CDR3 comprises 14 residues. Here the CDR3 reads CASSLEKNTGELFF.

The chain combines TRBV29-1 with TRBJ2-7; as DNA is missing, the TRBD1 call by TCRdb cannot be tested. The CDR3 totals 16 residues. Germline assignment: CDR1 SQVTM and CDR2 ANQGSEA. CDR3 loop: CSTKVDRGIKMYEQYF.

The gene calls are TRBV7-2 and TRBJ1-2. There are 12 residues in the CDR3. Germline V gene sequence: CDR1 SGHTA, CDR2 FQGNSA. CDR3: CASSQQPYGYTF.

The rearrangement joins TRBV20-1 to TRBJ2-1; the TRBD2 assignment by TCRdb is unverifiable without DNA. Looked up from germline, CDR1 is DFQATT and CDR2 is SNEGSKA (reference sequence). This CDR3 spans 16 amino acids. Here the CDR3 reads CSAKGLAGDKEYEQFF.

The chain joins TRBV29-1 to TRBJ1-2; there is no DNA to check the TCRdb D call of TRBD1. The length of the CDR3 is 15 residues. Germline loops: CDR1 SQVTM, CDR2 ANQGSEA. The chain's CDR3 is CSVDSHRDSNYGYTF.

This chain connects TRBV9 to TRBJ1-4; TCRdb lists TRBD1, though no DNA is available to test this call. The germline V gene encodes CDR1 SGDLS and CDR2 YYNGEE. The length of the CDR3 is 14 residues. CDR3: CASSATGINEKLFF.

The V and J genes are TRBV20-1 and TRBJ2-3; TCRdb's assignment of TRBD1 cannot be checked, as there is no DNA. From germline, CDR1 is DFQATT and CDR2 SNEGSKA (reference sequence). CDR3 length equals 12 residues. The CDR3 spells CSGGGDGDTQYF.

The chain uses TRBV5-1 and TRBJ2-5; the D call of TRBD2 rests on TCRdb alone, since no DNA is present to check it. The CDR3 is 13 residues long. Germline V gene lookup returns CDR1 SGHRS and CDR2 YFSETQ. The CDR3 is CASSPLVQETQYF.